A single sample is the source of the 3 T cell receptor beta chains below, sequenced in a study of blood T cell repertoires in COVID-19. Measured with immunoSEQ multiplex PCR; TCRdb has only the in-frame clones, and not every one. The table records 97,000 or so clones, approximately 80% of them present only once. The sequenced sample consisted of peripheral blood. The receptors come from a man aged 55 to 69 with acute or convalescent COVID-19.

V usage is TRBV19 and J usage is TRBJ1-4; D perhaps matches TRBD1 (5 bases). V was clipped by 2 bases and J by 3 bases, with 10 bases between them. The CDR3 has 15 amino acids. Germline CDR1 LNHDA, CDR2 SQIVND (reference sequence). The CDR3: CASSINRIANEKLFF. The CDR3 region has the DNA TGTGCCAGTAGTATAAACAGGATTGCTAATGAAAAACTGTTTTTT.

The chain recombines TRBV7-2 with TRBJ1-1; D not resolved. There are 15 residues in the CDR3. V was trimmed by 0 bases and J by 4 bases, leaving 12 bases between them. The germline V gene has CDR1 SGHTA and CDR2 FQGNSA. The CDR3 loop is CASSLAYGDGTEAFF. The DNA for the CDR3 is TGTGCCAGCAGCTTAGCGTACGGGGATGGCACTGAAGCTTTCTTT. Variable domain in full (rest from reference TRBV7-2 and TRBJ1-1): GAGVSQSPSNKVTEKGKDVELRCDPISGHTALYWYRQSLGQGLEFLIYFQGNSAPDKSGLPSDRFSAERTGGSVSTLTIQRTQQEDSAVYLCASSLAYGDGTEAFFGQGTRLTVV.

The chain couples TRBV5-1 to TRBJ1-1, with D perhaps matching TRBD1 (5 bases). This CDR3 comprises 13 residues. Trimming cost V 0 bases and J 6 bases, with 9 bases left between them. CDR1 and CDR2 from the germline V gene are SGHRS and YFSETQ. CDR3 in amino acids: CASSLGRGPEAFF. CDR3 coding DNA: TGCGCCAGCAGCTTGGGAAGGGGCCCTGAAGCTTTCTTT.